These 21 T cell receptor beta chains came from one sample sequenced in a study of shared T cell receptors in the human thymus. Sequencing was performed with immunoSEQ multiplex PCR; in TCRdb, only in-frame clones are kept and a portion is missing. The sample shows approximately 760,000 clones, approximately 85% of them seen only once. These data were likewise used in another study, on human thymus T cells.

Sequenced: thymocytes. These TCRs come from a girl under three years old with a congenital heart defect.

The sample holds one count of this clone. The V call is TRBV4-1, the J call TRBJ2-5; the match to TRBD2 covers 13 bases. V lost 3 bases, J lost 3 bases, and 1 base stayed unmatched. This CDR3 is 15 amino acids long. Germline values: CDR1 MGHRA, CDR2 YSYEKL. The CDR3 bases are TGCGCCAGCAGCCACGGGACTAGCGGGGAAGAGACCCAGTACTTC. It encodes CASSHGTSGEETQYF.

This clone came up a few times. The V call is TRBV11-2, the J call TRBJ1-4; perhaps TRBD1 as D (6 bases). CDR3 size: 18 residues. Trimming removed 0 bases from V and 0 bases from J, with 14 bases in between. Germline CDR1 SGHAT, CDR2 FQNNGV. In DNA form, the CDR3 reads TGTGCCAGCAGCTTAGATTCAAGGGGGAACCCAACTAATGAAAAACTGTTTTTT. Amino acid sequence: CASSLDSRGNPTNEKLFF.

The CDR3 reads CASRLNPRNTEAFF. The CDR3 DNA reads TGTGCCAGCAGACTAAATCCTAGAAACACTGAAGCTTTCTTT. The chain has TRBV5-6 and TRBJ1-1; D remains ambiguous. CDR1 and CDR2 (germline): SGHDT, YYEEEE. The CDR3 contains 14 residues. Between the trimmed V and J ends, which lost 5 bases and 2 bases, there was a span of 13 bases.

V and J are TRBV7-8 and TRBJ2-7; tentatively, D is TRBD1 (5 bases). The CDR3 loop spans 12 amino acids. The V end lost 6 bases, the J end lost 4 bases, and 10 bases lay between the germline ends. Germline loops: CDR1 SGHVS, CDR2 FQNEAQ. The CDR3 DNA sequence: TGTGCCAGCAGTGAAAGGGGTTACGAGCAGTACTTC. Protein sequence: CASSERGYEQYF.

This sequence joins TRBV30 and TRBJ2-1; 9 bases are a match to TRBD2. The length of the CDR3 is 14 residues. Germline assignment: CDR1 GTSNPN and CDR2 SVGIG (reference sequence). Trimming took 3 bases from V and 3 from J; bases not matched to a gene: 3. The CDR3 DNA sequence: TGTGCCTGGAGGGCGGGGGGGAACTACAATGAGCAGTTCTTC. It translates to CAWRAGGNYNEQFF.

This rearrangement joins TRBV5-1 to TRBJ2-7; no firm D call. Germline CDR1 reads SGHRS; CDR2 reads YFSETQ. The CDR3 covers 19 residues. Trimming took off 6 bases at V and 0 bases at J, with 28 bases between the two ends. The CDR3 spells CASNVFGTESNLSSYEQYF. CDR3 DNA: TGCGCCAGCAACGTGTTTGGAACAGAAAGCAACCTCAGCTCCTACGAGCAGTACTTC.

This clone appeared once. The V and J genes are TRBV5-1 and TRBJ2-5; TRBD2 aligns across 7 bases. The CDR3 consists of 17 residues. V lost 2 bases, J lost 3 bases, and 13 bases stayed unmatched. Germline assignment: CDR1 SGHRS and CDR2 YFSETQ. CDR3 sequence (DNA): TGCGCCAGCAGCTTACGCACGTTCGGACTAGTAAAAGAGACCCAGTACTTC. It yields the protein CASSLRTFGLVKETQYF. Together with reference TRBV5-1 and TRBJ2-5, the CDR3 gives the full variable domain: KAGVTQTPRYLIKTRGQQVTLSCSPISGHRSVSWYQQTPGQGLQFLFEYFSETQRNKGNFPGRFSGRQFSNSRSEMNVSTLELGDSALYLCASSLRTFGLVKETQYFGPGTRLLVL.

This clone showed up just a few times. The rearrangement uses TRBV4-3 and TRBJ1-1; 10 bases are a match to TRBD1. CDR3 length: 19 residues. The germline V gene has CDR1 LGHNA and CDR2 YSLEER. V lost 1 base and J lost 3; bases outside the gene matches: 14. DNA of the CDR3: TGCGCCAGCAGCCAAGCCTCCTTTACCGGGACAGGGGAGGACACTGAAGCTTTCTTT. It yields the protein CASSQASFTGTGEDTEAFF.

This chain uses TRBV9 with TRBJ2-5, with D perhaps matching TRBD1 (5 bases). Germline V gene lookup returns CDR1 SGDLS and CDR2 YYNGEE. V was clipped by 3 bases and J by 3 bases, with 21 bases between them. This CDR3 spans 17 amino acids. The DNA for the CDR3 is TGTGCCAGCAGCGAAGGGGCAGGGTTTCAAGGGGAAGAGACCCAGTACTTC. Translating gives CASSEGAGFQGEETQYF.

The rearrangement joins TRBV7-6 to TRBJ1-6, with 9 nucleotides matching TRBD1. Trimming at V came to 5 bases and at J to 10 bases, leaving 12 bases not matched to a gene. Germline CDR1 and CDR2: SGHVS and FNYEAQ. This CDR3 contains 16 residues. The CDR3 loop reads CASSIRTGAEESPLHF. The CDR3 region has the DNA TGTGCCAGCAGCATCAGGACAGGGGCTGAGGAGTCACCCCTCCACTTT.

In DNA form, the CDR3 reads TGTGCCAGCAGTCTCCGGGACAGGGAGGTTCATGAGCAGTTCTTC. Protein product: CASSLRDREVHEQFF. The J gene is TRBJ2-1, the V gene TRBV25-1; TRBD1 aligns across 9 bases. V lost 5 bases to trimming and J lost 8 bases; unmatched junction nucleotides: 10. The CDR3 loop spans 15 amino acids. The germline CDR1 and CDR2 sequences are MGHDK and SYGVNS.

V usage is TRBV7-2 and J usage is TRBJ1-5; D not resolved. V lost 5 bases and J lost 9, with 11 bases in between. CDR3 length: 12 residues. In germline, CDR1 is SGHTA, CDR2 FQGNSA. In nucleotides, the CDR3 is TGTGCCAGCAGCCCCGGGTCTCCGCCCCAGCATTTT. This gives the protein CASSPGSPPQHF.

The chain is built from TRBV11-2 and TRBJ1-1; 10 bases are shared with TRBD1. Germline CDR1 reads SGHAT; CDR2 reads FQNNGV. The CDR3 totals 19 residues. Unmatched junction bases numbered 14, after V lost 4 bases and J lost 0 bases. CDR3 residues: CASSSRQGARLSLNTEAFF. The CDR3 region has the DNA TGTGCCAGCAGCTCCCGACAGGGGGCCCGGCTTAGTTTGAACACTGAAGCTTTCTTT.

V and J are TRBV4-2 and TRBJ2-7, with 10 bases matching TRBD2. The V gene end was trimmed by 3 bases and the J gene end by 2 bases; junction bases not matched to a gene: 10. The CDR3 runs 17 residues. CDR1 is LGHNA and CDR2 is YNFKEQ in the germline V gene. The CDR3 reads CASSQAFLAGGTYEQYF. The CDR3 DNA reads TGTGCCAGCAGCCAGGCGTTCTTAGCGGGGGGCACCTACGAGCAGTACTTC.

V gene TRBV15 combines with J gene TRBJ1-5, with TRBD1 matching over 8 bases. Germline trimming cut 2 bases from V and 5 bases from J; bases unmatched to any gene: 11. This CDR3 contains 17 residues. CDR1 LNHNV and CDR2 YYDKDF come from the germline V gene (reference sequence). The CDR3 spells CATSRPQQGQADQPQHF. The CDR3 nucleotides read TGTGCCACCAGCAGACCGCAACAGGGACAGGCTGATCAGCCCCAGCATTTT.

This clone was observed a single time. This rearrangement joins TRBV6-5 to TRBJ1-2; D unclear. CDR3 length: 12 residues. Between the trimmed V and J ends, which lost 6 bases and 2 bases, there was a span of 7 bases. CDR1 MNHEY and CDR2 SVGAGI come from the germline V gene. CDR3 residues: CASREKNYGYTF. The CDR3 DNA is TGTGCCAGCAGGGAGAAAAACTATGGCTACACCTTC.

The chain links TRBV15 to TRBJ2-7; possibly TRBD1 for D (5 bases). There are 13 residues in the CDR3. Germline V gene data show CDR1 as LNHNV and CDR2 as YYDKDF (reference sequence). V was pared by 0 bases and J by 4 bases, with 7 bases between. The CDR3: CATSREPGYEQYF. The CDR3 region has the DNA TGTGCCACCAGCAGAGAACCAGGGTACGAGCAGTACTTC.

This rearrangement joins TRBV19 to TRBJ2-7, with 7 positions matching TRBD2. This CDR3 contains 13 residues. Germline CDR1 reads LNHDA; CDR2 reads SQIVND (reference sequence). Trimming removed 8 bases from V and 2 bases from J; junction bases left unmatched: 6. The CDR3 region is CASRAGGTYEQYF. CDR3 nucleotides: TGTGCCAGTCGAGCCGGGGGGACCTACGAGCAGTACTTC.

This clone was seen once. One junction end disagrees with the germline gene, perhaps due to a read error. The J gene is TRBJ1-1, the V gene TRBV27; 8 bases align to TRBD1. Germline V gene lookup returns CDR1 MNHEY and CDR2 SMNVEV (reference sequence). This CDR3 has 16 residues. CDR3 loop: CASTPGGGQGPTEASF. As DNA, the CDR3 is TGTGCCAGCACCCCTGGGGGCGGACAGGGCCCCACTGAAGCTTCCTTT.

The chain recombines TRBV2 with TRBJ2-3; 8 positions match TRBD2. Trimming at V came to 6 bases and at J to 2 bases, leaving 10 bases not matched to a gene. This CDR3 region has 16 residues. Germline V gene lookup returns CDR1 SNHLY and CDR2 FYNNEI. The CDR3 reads CASRRGRGANTDTQYF. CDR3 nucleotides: TGTGCCAGCAGGCGTGGGCGGGGGGCAAACACAGATACGCAGTATTTT.

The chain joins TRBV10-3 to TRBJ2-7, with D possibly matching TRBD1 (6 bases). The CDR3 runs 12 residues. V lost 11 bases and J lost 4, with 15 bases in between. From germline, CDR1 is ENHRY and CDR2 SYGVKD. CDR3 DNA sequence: TGTGCCGCTGGACAAAGGGGGTACGAGCAGTACTTC. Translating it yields CAAGQRGYEQYF.